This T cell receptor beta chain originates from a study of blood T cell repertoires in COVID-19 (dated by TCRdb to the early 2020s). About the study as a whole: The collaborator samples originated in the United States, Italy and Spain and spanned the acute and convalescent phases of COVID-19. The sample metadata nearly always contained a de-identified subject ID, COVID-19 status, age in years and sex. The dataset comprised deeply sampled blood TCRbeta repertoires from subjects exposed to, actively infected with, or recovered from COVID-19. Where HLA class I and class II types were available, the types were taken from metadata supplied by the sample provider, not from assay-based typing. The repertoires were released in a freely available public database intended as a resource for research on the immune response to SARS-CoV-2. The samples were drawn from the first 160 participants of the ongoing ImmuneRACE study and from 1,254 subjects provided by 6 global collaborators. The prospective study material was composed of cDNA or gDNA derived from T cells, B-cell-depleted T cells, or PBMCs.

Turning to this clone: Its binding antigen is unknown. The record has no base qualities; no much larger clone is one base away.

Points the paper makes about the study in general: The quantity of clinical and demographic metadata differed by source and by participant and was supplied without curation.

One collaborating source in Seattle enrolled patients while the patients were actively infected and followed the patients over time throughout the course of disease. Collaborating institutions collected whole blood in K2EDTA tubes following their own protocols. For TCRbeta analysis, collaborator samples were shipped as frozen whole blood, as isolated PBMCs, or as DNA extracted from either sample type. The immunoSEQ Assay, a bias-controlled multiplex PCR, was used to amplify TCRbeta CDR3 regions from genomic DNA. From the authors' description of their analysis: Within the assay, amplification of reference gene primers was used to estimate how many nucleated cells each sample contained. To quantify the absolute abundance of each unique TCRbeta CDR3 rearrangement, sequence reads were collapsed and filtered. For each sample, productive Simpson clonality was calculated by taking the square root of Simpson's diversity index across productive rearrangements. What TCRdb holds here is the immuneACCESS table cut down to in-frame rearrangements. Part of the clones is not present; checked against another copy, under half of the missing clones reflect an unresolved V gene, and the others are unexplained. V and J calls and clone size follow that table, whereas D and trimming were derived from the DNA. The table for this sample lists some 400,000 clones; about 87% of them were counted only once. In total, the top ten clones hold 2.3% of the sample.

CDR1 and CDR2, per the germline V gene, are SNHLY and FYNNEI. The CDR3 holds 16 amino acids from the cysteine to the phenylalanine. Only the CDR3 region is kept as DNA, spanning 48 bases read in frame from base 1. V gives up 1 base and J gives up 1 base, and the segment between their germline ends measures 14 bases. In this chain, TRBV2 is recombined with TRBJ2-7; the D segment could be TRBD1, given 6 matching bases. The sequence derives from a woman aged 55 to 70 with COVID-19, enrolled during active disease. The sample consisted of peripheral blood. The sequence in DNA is TGTGCCAGCAGTGAAGATTGGACAGCCTCATCCTACGAGCAGTACTTC. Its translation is CASSEDWTASSYEQYF.